This T cell receptor beta chain stems from a study of cytomegalovirus exposure and HLA in healthy donors. With 4 bases clipped from V and 3 bases from J, the junction kept 23 bases outside the gene matches. Germline CDR1 and CDR2: SGHKS and YYEKEE (reference sequence). The CDR3 runs to 20 residues. Researchers ran the PCR with 60 Vbeta and 13 Jbeta primers. The data were produced by immunoSEQ multiplex PCR, yet TCRdb's version contains in-frame clones alone and is incomplete. The repertoire holds some 130,000 clones, with approximately 60% as singletons. The sequence was obtained from a woman aged 40 to 50 in good health and CMV-seronegative. J is TRBJ1-1 and V is TRBV5-5; 8 positions agree with TRBD1. Sequencing was carried out using PBMCs. The CDR3 DNA follows: TGTGCCAGCAGCCATCGATCGGGTGGCAGGGGGCTAACATCGGACACTGAAGCTTTCTTT. It translates to CASSHRSGGRGLTSDTEAFF.